Presented here are 32 T cell receptor beta chains from one specimen sequenced in a study of molecular identifiers for immune sequencing clone quantification. One entry per CDR3 protein, called by TCRdb with MiXCR from the PCR reads. The top ten hold about 0.84% of the sample, which has approximately 590,000 distinct CDR3 sequences, approximately 24% seen once. Source material: naive CD8+ T cells from blood, with Jurkat cell RNA spiked in. As to subset: FACS-sorted CD8+CD4-CCR7+CD45RA+ naive T cells. These receptors were obtained from a human donor in good health. Some libraries in this study had Jurkat cell RNA spiked in.

Remarks on this clonotype: A much larger clone differs from this one at a single base, so this may be a read error. The genes are TRBV6-1 and TRBJ1-5; D remains unclear. CDR1 is MNHNS, CDR2 SASEGT, per germline. The CDR3 covers 15 residues. The CDR3 DNA sequence: TGTGCCAGCTGTGACGGACCCTATAGCAATCAGCCCCAGCGTTTT. This sequence encodes CASCDGPYSNQPQRF.

This chain links TRBV12-5 with TRBJ2-3; no reliable D call. This CDR3 spans 14 amino acids. V lost 8 bases to trimming and J lost 2 bases, with 14 bases between them. CDR1 is LGHNT, CDR2 FRNRAP, per germline. As DNA, the CDR3 is TGTGCTAGTACCTTAGCAGGCCTCACAGATACGCAGTATTTT. Encoded protein: CASTLAGLTDTQYF.

A few counts support this clonotype. V usage is TRBV19 and J usage is TRBJ2-1, with TRBD1 as a possible D gene (6 bases). V was shortened by 4 bases and J by 3 bases, with 10 bases between the two germline ends. The germline V gene encodes CDR1 LNHDA and CDR2 SQIVND (reference sequence). CDR3 length equals 14 residues. CDR3 loop: CASSTQGGYNEQFF. The CDR3 DNA sequence: TGTGCCAGTAGTACCCAAGGGGGCTACAATGAGCAGTTCTTC.

This clonotype occurred many times. The chain joins TRBV4-1 to TRBJ1-2; the D gene is possibly TRBD1 (5 bases). The V end was cut by 0 bases, the J end by 3 bases, with 11 bases between. The CDR3 has 15 residues. The germline gives CDR1 MGHRA, CDR2 YSYEKL. CDR3 region: CASSQETVSYYGYTF. CDR3 coding DNA: TGCGCCAGCAGCCAAGAGACAGTTTCTTACTATGGCTACACCTTC.

This clonotype was detected only a few times. V gene TRBV4-1 combines with J gene TRBJ2-1; D gene uncertain. With 0 bases removed from V and 8 bases from J, the gap between germline ends came to 11 bases. Germline CDR1 reads MGHRA; CDR2 reads YSYEKL. CDR3 size: 14 residues. CDR3 sequence (DNA): TGCGCCAGCAGCCAAGATCAAACCGCGGATGAGCAGTTCTTC. It specifies CASSQDQTADEQFF.

This clonotype was counted ten times or more. This sequence joins TRBV6-5 and TRBJ2-2; D may match TRBD1 or TRBD2 (5 bases each). CDR1 MNHEY and CDR2 SVGAGI come from the germline V gene. The V and J ends lost 4 bases and 1 base respectively, with 10 bases between them. The CDR3 is made up of 15 amino acids. The CDR3 loop is CASSFWGRNTGELFF. The CDR3 nucleotides are TGTGCCAGCAGTTTTTGGGGGAGGAACACCGGGGAGCTGTTTTTT.

Worth noting for this clonotype: This may arise from a read error, as a much more abundant clone is one base away. V is TRBV6-6 and J is TRBJ2-7; D perhaps matches TRBD2 (6 bases). Germline CDR1 MNHNY, CDR2 SVGAGI (reference sequence). This CDR3 contains 13 residues. The CDR3 DNA reads TGTGCCAGCAGCCCCCTCCGGGGGTACGAGCAGTGCTTC. Amino acid sequence: CASSPLRGYEQCF.

The rearrangement uses TRBV19 and TRBJ1-5, with unresolved D. Germline V lookup: CDR1 LNHDA, CDR2 SQIVND (reference sequence). The V gene lost 6 bases and the J gene lost 1 base, with 10 bases spanning the gap. The CDR3 length is 14 residues. The CDR3 loop is CASRLGLSNQPQHF. The CDR3 DNA sequence: TGTGCCAGTAGGTTAGGGTTAAGCAATCAGCCCCAGCATTTT. Full variable domain (rest looked up from reference TRBV19 and TRBJ1-5): DGGITQSPKYLFRKEGQNVTLSCEQNLNHDAMYWYRQDPGQGLRLIYYSQIVNDFQKGDIAEGYSVSREKKESFPLTVTSAQKNPTAFYLCASRLGLSNQPQHFGDGTRLSIL.

The J gene is TRBJ2-1, the V gene TRBV18; 8 bases are a match to TRBD2. With V trimmed by 2 bases and J by 6 bases, 6 bases remained unmatched. Germline CDR1 and CDR2: KGHSH and LQKENI. The CDR3 covers 15 residues. The CDR3 reads CASSPIAGLGNEQFF. In DNA, the CDR3 is TGTGCCAGCTCACCAATAGCGGGGCTGGGCAATGAGCAGTTCTTC. Full variable domain (rest looked up from reference TRBV18 and TRBJ2-1): NAGVMQNPRHLVRRRGQEARLRCSPMKGHSHVYWYRQLPEEGLKFMVYLQKENIIDESGMPKERFSAEFPKEGPSILRIQQVVRGDSAAYFCASSPIAGLGNEQFFGPGTRLTVL.

V and J are TRBV11-1 and TRBJ2-3; D gene ambiguous. CDR1 and CDR2 (germline): SGHAT, FQDESV (reference sequence). Trimming cost V 5 bases and J 5 bases, with 11 bases left between them. The CDR3 covers 13 residues. The CDR3, as DNA: TGTGCCAGCAGCCCCTCTTTTGAAGATACGCAGTATTTT. Its protein is CASSPSFEDTQYF.

This clonotype came up many times. This chain links TRBV4-2 with TRBJ2-3; 9 bases map to TRBD2. V was clipped by 0 bases and J by 0 bases; unmatched bases: 7. The CDR3 is 18 residues long. The germline V gene encodes CDR1 LGHNA and CDR2 YNFKEQ. CDR3 bases: TGTGCCAGCAGCCAAGATCAGGCTAGCGGGGTCAGCACAGATACGCAGTATTTT. This translates into CASSQDQASGVSTDTQYF.

This clonotype was counted at least ten times. The J gene is TRBJ2-3, the V gene TRBV7-9; D is uncertain. Trimming took off 0 bases at V and 6 bases at J, with 13 bases between the two ends. The CDR3 contains 15 residues. The V gene's germline CDR1 is SEHNR and CDR2 FQNEAQ (reference sequence). Written as DNA, the CDR3 is TGTGCCAGCAGCTTAGCGCAACCAACGACGGATACGCAGTATTTT. Its protein product is CASSLAQPTTDTQYF.

This clonotype occurred many times. The chain couples TRBV29-1 to TRBJ2-6, with D possibly called TRBD1 or TRBD2 (5 bases each). CDR3 length: 13 residues. V was trimmed by 4 bases and J by 2 bases, leaving 6 bases between them. CDR1 and CDR2 from the germline V gene are SQVTM and ANQGSEA. In DNA, the CDR3 is TGCAGCGTTGTGGGGGCTGGGGCCAACGTCCTGACTTTC. Residues: CSVVGAGANVLTF.

Worth noting for this clonotype: A read error may produce the germline difference seen at one junction end. The CDR3 DNA is TGTGCCGGCAGCTCACTGTTGGGGGCTGAGGACACTGAAGCTTTCTTT. It codes for CAGSSLLGAEDTEAFF. This chain uses TRBV6-1 with TRBJ1-1; a possible D gene is TRBD1 (6 bases). There are 16 residues in the CDR3. Germline values: CDR1 MNHNS, CDR2 SASEGT.

This chain connects TRBV9 to TRBJ1-4; D is possibly TRBD1 (6 bases). Germline lookup yields CDR1 SGDLS and CDR2 YYNGEE. The V gene lost 4 bases and the J gene lost 7 bases, with 17 bases spanning the gap. The CDR3 is made up of 15 amino acids. The DNA for the CDR3 is TGTGCCAGCAGCCCGCGACAGGTTCGAGGTGAAAAACTGTTTTTT. Translating gives CASSPRQVRGEKLFF.

Concerning this clonotype itself: The junction and the germline gene differ at one end; a read error may be behind it. V gene TRBV19 combines with J gene TRBJ2-7, with D unclear. The CDR3 spans 15 residues. Looked up from germline, CDR1 is LNHDA and CDR2 is SQIVND (reference sequence). Here the CDR3 reads CASSIGLGHFYGQYF. In DNA form, the CDR3 reads TGTGCCAGTAGTATAGGATTGGGCCACTTCTACGGGCAGTACTTC. The entire variable domain, with the rest obtained from reference TRBV19 and TRBJ2-7, is as follows: DGGITQSPKYLFRKEGQNVTLSCEQNLNHDAMYWYRQDPGQGLRLIYYSQIVNDFQKGDIAEGYSVSREKKESFPLTVTSAQKNPTAFYLCASSIGLGHFYGQYFGPGTRLTVT.

This clonotype occurred once. A much larger clone sits a single nucleotide away, making a read error possible. The chain recombines TRBV28 with TRBJ2-3; D could derive from TRBD1 or TRBD2 (5 bases each). This CDR3 comprises 15 residues. Germline V gives CDR1 MDHEN, CDR2 SYDVKM. The CDR3 sequence: CTTYYGPGATDTQYF. CDR3 sequence (DNA): TGTACCACCTACTATGGGCCCGGGGCCACAGATACGCAGTATTTT.

In the case of this clonotype: No conserved phenylalanine or tryptophan is present at the end of the CDR3, so a read error is the likely explanation. The chain employs TRBV24-1 and TRBJ2-3, with D unresolved. Germline V gene data show CDR1 as KGHDR and CDR2 as SFDVKD. The CDR3 loop spans 15 amino acids. CDR3 sequence reads: CDTSGVGRDTDTQYY. The CDR3, as DNA: TGTGACACCAGTGGAGTCGGAAGGGACACAGATACGCAGTATTAT.

This clonotype showed up many times. The CDR3: CASSLGAQGGGMETQYF. Written as DNA, the CDR3 is TGTGCCAGCAGCTTAGGCGCTCAGGGCGGGGGTATGGAGACCCAGTACTTC. This rearrangement joins TRBV7-7 to TRBJ2-5, with 7 bases aligning to TRBD2. The germline gives CDR1 SSHAT, CDR2 FNYEAQ (reference sequence). V lost 1 base, J lost 5 bases, and 13 bases stayed unmatched. The CDR3 consists of 17 residues.

As to this clonotype: A read error may explain this, as a much larger clone is one base away. The rearrangement links TRBV7-6 to TRBJ2-4; a weak D match, TRBD2 (5 bases). The CDR3 extends over 14 amino acids. Trimming pared 3 bases from V and 3 bases from J, leaving 9 bases between. Germline V gene lookup returns CDR1 SGHVS and CDR2 FNYEAQ. The CDR3, as DNA: TGTGCCAGCAGCTTTGGACGGGGCAAAAACATTCAGTACTTC. This gives the protein CASSFGRGKNIQYF.

Notes on this clonotype: No conserved phenylalanine or tryptophan ends this CDR3, so it is likely a read error. The J gene is TRBJ1-5, the V gene TRBV20-1, with TRBD1 as a possible D gene (5 bases). This CDR3 is built from 15 residues. Germline loops: CDR1 DFQATT, CDR2 SNEGSKA (reference sequence). DNA of the CDR3: TGCAGTGCTAGAGATTATTCAGGGTCGGAACAGCGCCAGCATGTT. Translating gives CSARDYSGSEQRQHV.

This clonotype was recorded at least ten times. The chain employs TRBV7-9 and TRBJ1-1, with D possibly TRBD1 on 6 matching bases. The CDR3 spans 16 residues. Looked up from germline, CDR1 is SEHNR and CDR2 is FQNEAQ (reference sequence). The germline V and J ends were trimmed by 5 bases and 0 bases, with 16 bases remaining between them. CDR3 residues: CASSLPLTGMNTEAFF. CDR3 sequence (DNA): TGTGCCAGCAGCCTCCCGTTGACAGGTATGAACACTGAAGCTTTCTTT. The entire variable domain, with the rest obtained from reference TRBV7-9 and TRBJ1-1, is as follows: DTGVSQNPRHKITKRGQNVTFRCDPISEHNRLYWYRQTLGQGPEFLTYFQNEAQLEKSRLLSDRFSAERPKGSFSTLEIQRTEQGDSAMYLCASSLPLTGMNTEAFFGQGTRLTVV.

With respect to this clonotype: This may come from a read error, since a much larger clone is one base off. This chain joins TRBV28 and TRBJ1-1, with a weak D call TRBD1 (5 bases). The CDR3 runs to 14 residues. The V and J ends lost 3 bases and 6 bases respectively, with 14 bases between them. From germline, CDR1 is MDHEN and CDR2 SYDVKM. In DNA form, the CDR3 reads TGTGCCAGCAGTTTTTGGGGGGGTCTCCCTGAAGCTTTCTTT. This codes for CASSFWGGLPEAFF.

As to this clonotype: A read error may explain this, as a much larger clone is one base away. The rearrangement links TRBV4-3 to TRBJ2-4; D may be TRBD1 (5 bases). This CDR3 comprises 17 residues. Trimming removed 0 bases at V and 0 bases at J, with 12 bases between. Germline V gene lookup returns CDR1 LGHNA and CDR2 YSLEER. CDR3 DNA sequence: TGCGCCAGCAGCCAAGATCGAAGGGGATCAGCCAAAAACATTCAGTACTTC. Protein: CASSQDRRGSAKNIQYF.

This clonotype was seen ten or more times. This chain joins TRBV29-1 and TRBJ2-4, with TRBD1 matching 7 bases. Germline V gene data show CDR1 as SQVTM and CDR2 as ANQGSEA. The length of the CDR3 is 14 residues. V was pared by 6 bases and J by 6 bases, with 11 bases of the junction left unmatched. The CDR3 nucleotides read TGCAGCGTGACCCCTACAGGGGTTGGAAACATTCAGTACTTC. Translating gives CSVTPTGVGNIQYF. Based on the CDR3 plus reference TRBV29-1 and TRBJ2-4, the full variable domain is SAVISQKPSRDICQRGTSLTIQCQVDSQVTMMFWYRQQPGQSLTLIATANQGSEATYESGFVIDKFPISRPNLTFSTLTVSNMSPEDSSIYLCSVTPTGVGNIQYFGAGTRLSVL.

The rearrangement links TRBV2 to TRBJ1-5; D is ambiguous. The length of the CDR3 is 16 residues. Germline V lookup: CDR1 SNHLY, CDR2 FYNNEI. The V end was cut by 6 bases, the J end by 1 base, with 16 bases between. CDR3: CASSPTLPESNQPQHF. CDR3 nucleotides: TGTGCCAGCAGCCCGACACTGCCCGAGAGCAATCAGCCCCAGCATTTT.

This clonotype was observed at least ten times. The chain joins TRBV10-3 to TRBJ1-1, with a possible D match to TRBD1 (6 bases). The CDR3 sequence is 14 residues long. Trimming cost V 3 bases and J 1 base, with 9 bases left between them. The germline gives CDR1 ENHRY, CDR2 SYGVKD. The CDR3 region is CAISDGGRNTEAFF. In nucleotides, the CDR3 is TGTGCCATCAGTGATGGGGGCAGGAACACTGAAGCTTTCTTT.

This clonotype showed up many times. The rearrangement links TRBV4-3 to TRBJ2-6, with a weak D call TRBD2 (5 bases). V lost 2 bases and J 0 bases, leaving 8 bases between the germline ends. Germline V gene sequence: CDR1 LGHNA, CDR2 YSLEER. CDR3 length: 16 amino acids. This CDR3 reads CASSQWESSGANVLTF. The CDR3 coding sequence is TGCGCCAGCAGCCAATGGGAGAGCTCTGGGGCCAACGTCCTGACTTTC.

The sample holds many counts of this clonotype. J is TRBJ2-2 and V is TRBV9; D is uncertain. Germline assignment: CDR1 SGDLS and CDR2 YYNGEE. This CDR3 region has 13 residues. Trimming took 3 bases from V and 2 from J, leaving 5 bases between them. Here the CDR3 DNA reads TGTGCCAGCAGCGCTCTAAACACCGGGGAGCTGTTTTTT. The encoded protein is CASSALNTGELFF.

At least ten counts were recorded for this clonotype. CDR3 sequence reads: CATSDQGPTIQYF. The CDR3 coding sequence is TGTGCCACCAGTGATCAGGGTCCGACGATTCAGTATTTT. V is TRBV24-1 and J is TRBJ2-3; perhaps TRBD1 as D (5 bases). V was cut by 3 bases and J by 12 bases, with 15 bases left in between. Germline-derived CDR1 and CDR2 are KGHDR and SFDVKD. The CDR3 is 13 residues long.

As for this clonotype: This may stem from a read error, because a much larger clone lies one nucleotide away. The V call is TRBV7-9, the J call TRBJ2-7, with 8 bases lining up with TRBD2. The CDR3 sequence is 14 residues long. CDR1 and CDR2 (germline): SEHNR, FQNEAQ (reference sequence). The CDR3 nucleotides are TGTCCCAGCGGGGGACGGGATAGCTCCTACGAGCAGTACTTC. Residues: CPSGGRDSSYEQYF.

On this clonotype itself: Because the CDR3 is missing its conserved closing phenylalanine or tryptophan, this is likely a read error. The DNA is left out, because the CDR3 cannot be placed on it with certainty; the CDR3 is given as TCRdb lists it. V is TRBV4-3 and J is TRBJ2-7. Germline V CDR1 and CDR2: LGHNA, YSLEER. The CDR3 has 18 residues if both end residues are counted. This CDR3 is CASSQELFQAWPTYEQCS.